Listed below are T cell receptor beta chains from one sample, sequenced in a study of memory CD4+ T cells and cytomegalovirus serostatus. TCRdb keeps only in-frame clones here, not all; method: immunoSEQ multiplex PCR. In the table there are roughly 39,000 clones, around 79% of which are singletons. The sample taken for sequencing was memory CD4+ T cells from blood. The receptors here all came from an adult in good health and CMV-seronegative. Both conserved end residues are part of each CDR3. D genes are given only for firm matches. Rows may omit the clone size; those that give it use once, few, many or a size class.

cdr3_aa cdr3_nt d_call j_call clone_size v_call cdr3_length
CASRFRDRGHEAFF TGTGCCAGTAGATTCCGGGACAGGGGCCACGAAGCTTTCTTT TRBD1 TRBJ1-1 NA TRBV19 14
CASSRQRPEAFF TGTGCCAGCAGTCGGCAGAGGCCTGAAGCTTTCTTT NA TRBJ1-1 once TRBV2 12
CASSLDRGSSQPQHF TGTGCCAGCAGCTTAGACCGGGGGTCGTCTCAGCCCCAGCATTTT NA TRBJ1-5 NA TRBV7-2 15
CASSPVTSGTGIGELFF TGTGCCAGCAGCCCGGTCACCTCCGGGACAGGAATCGGGGAGCTGTTTTTT TRBD1 TRBJ2-2 NA TRBV7-9 17
CASSFAGTTNQPQHF TGTGCCAGCAGCTTTGCCGGGACCACCAATCAGCCCCAGCATTTT NA TRBJ1-5 NA TRBV5-8 15
CASSLRLAGRVEQFF TGTGCCAGCAGCTTGCGTCTAGCGGGGAGGGTTGAGCAGTTCTTC TRBD2 TRBJ2-1 NA TRBV5-8 15
CASSLAGAGSYNEQFF TGTGCCAGCAGCTTGGCGGGGGCAGGGTCCTACAATGAGCAGTTCTTC NA TRBJ2-1 NA TRBV5-4 16
CASSLVGDRSDTQYF TGTGCCAGCAGCTTAGTAGGGGATCGATCAGATACGCAGTATTTT NA TRBJ2-3 once TRBV7-9 15
CASSQAGGYQETQYF TGTGCCAGCAGCCAAGCGGGGGGATACCAAGAGACCCAGTACTTC TRBD2 TRBJ2-5 NA TRBV4-2 15
CASRAAGTGRYEQYF TGCGCCAGCAGGGCTGCGGGGACAGGTCGTTACGAGCAGTACTTC TRBD1 TRBJ2-7 NA TRBV4-1 15
CASSRTTESNQPQHF TGCGCCAGCAGCCGAACGACTGAAAGCAATCAGCCCCAGCATTTT NA TRBJ1-5 NA TRBV4-1 15
CATSREIGTDYRGANVLTF TGTGCCACCAGCAGAGAGATCGGGACAGATTATAGGGGGGCCAACGTCCTGACTTTC TRBD1 TRBJ2-6 NA TRBV15 19
CASSRRGGTGVLNGAFF TGTGCCAGCAGCCGTAGAGGGGGGACGGGGGTCCTGAATGGCGCTTTCTTT NA TRBJ1-1 NA TRBV11-2 17
CAIRTREGTEAFF TGTGCCATCAGGACACGCGAGGGCACTGAAGCTTTCTTT NA TRBJ1-1 NA TRBV10-3 13
CASKGVAEAFF TGTGCCAGCAAGGGAGTCGCTGAAGCTTTCTTT NA TRBJ1-1 NA TRBV2 11
CASSSRGREAFF TGTGCCAGCAGCTCTAGAGGCCGTGAAGCTTTCTTT NA TRBJ1-1 NA TRBV7-9 12
CASSLETNTEAFF TGTGCCAGCAGCTTAGAAACAAACACTGAAGCTTTCTTT NA TRBJ1-1 NA TRBV7-8 13
CASSPGTGGRNSPLHF TGTGCCAGCAGTCCCGGGACAGGGGGTCGAAATTCACCCCTCCACTTT TRBD1 TRBJ1-6 few TRBV11-2 16
CASSLGTGENYGYTF TGCGCCAGCAGCTTGGGGACAGGGGAGAACTATGGCTACACCTTC TRBD1 TRBJ1-2 NA TRBV5-1 15
CSVERGQGGYEQYF TGCAGCGTTGAGCGGGGGCAGGGGGGCTACGAGCAGTACTTC NA TRBJ2-7 NA TRBV29-1 14
CASRAPGVTEGEQYF TGTGCCAGCAGGGCGCCGGGGGTCACCGAAGGCGAGCAGTACTTC NA TRBJ2-7 NA TRBV7-2 15
CATSSRSLGGAGNTIYF TGTGCCACCAGCAGCCGCTCCCTGGGGGGAGCTGGAAACACCATATATTTT NA TRBJ1-3 NA TRBV15 17
CASSPSETAFYGYTF TGTGCCAGCTCACCCTCCGAGACAGCCTTCTATGGCTACACCTTC NA TRBJ1-2 once TRBV18 15
CASSPYRPDTGELFF TGTGCCAGCAGCCCCTATCGGCCCGACACCGGGGAGCTGTTTTTT NA TRBJ2-2 NA TRBV11-1 15
CASSSQTGRSYNEQFF TGTGCCAGCAGCTCTCAGACAGGGCGCTCCTACAATGAGCAGTTCTTC TRBD1 TRBJ2-1 NA TRBV11-2 16
CAWQPGHQNTEAFF TGTGCCTGGCAGCCGGGACACCAGAACACTGAAGCTTTCTTT NA TRBJ1-1 NA TRBV30 14
CASSRTTYSGNTIYF TGTGCCAGCAGCCGTACGACATACTCTGGAAACACCATATATTTT NA TRBJ1-3 NA TRBV7-9 15
CASSPGWWSGGTEAFF TGTGCCAGCAGCCCCGGGTGGTGGTCGGGGGGCACTGAAGCTTTCTTT NA TRBJ1-1 NA TRBV14 16
CASRKTGGGGYGYTF TGTGCCAGCAGGAAGACGGGAGGGGGCGGCTATGGCTACACCTTC TRBD1 TRBJ1-2 NA TRBV6-5 15
CASSLAQGEMGYTF TGTGCCAGCAGCTTAGCCCAGGGGGAGATGGGCTACACCTTC TRBD1 TRBJ1-2 NA TRBV7-2 14